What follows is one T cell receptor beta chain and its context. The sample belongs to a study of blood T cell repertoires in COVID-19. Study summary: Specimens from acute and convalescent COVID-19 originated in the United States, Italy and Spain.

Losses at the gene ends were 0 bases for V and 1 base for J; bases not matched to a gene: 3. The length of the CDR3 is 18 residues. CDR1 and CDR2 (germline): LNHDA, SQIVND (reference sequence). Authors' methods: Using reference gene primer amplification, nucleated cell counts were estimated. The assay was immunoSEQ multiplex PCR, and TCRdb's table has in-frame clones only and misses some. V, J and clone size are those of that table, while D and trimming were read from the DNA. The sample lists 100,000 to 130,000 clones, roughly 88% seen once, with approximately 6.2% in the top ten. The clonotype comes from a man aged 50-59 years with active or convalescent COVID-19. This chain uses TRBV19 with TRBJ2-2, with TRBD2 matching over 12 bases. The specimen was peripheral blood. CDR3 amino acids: CASSIDGLAGLNTGELFF. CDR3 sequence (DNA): TGTGCCAGTAGTATAGATGGACTAGCGGGATTGAACACCGGGGAGCTGTTTTTT.